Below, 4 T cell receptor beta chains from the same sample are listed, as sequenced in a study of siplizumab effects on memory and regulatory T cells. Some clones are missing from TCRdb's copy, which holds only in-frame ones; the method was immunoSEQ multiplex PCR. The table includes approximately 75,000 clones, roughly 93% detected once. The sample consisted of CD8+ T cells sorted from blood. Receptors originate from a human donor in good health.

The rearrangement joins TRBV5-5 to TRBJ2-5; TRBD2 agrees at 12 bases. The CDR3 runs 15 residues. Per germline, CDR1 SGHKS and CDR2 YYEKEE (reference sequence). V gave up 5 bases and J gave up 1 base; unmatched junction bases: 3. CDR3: CASRRLAGVQETQYF. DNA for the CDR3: TGTGCCAGCAGAAGACTAGCGGGGGTCCAAGAGACCCAGTACTTC.

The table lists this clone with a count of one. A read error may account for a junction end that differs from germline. The CDR3 sequence: CASSQIGGGLLF. CDR3 DNA: TGTGCCAGCAGCCAAATCGGCGGGGGCCTCCTCTTC. This chain links TRBV14 with TRBJ1-2; D perhaps matches TRBD1 (6 bases). The CDR3 is made up of 12 amino acids. The V gene's germline CDR1 is SGHDN and CDR2 FVKESK.

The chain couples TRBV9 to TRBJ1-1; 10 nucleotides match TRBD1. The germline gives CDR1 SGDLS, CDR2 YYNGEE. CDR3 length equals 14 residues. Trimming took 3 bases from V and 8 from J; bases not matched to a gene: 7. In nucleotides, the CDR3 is TGTGCCAGCAGCGCCAAGACAGGGGGCCGAGAAGCTTTCTTT. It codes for CASSAKTGGREAFF.

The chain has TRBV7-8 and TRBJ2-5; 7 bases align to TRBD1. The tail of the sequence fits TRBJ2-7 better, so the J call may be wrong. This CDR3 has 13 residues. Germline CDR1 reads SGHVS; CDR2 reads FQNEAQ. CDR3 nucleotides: TGTGCCAGCAGCTCGGGACAGTCCTACGAGCAGTACTTC. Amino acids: CASSSGQSYEQYF.